Sequencing of this T cell receptor (beta chain) was carried out in a study of T cell changes during pregnancy in multiple sclerosis. The CDR3 contains 13 residues. Germline V CDR1 and CDR2: ENHRY, SYGVKD. The V gene lost 10 bases and the J gene lost 5 bases, with 18 bases spanning the gap. This table comes from immunoSEQ multiplex PCR, and its TCRdb copy is limited to in-frame clones, with some not included. The table lists approximately 68,000 clones, approximately 89% of them singletons. This receptor was identified in a female donor with multiple sclerosis, enrolled in a pregnancy study. The specimen was peripheral blood, collected in the second trimester of pregnancy. The chain has TRBV10-3 and TRBJ2-7; tentatively, D is TRBD2 (5 bases). CDR3 sequence: CATRGRQVDEQYF. The CDR3 DNA follows: TGTGCCACCCGGGGTCGGCAGGTCGACGAGCAGTACTTC.